This T cell receptor beta chain is from a study of blood T cell repertoires in COVID-19. Across the study: Sources were T cells, B-cell-depleted T cells, or PBMCs; the material itself was cDNA or gDNA.

Participants were placed into cohorts based on the clinical history they reported. Sequenced by immunoSEQ multiplex PCR; TCRdb stores in-frame clones only, minus some. The sample has fewer than 350,000 clones; roughly 90% are singletons. CDR3 size: 15 residues. The V segment lost 2 bases and the J segment 3 bases; nucleotides outside the gene matches: 6. Germline V gene lookup returns CDR1 LGHNA and CDR2 YNFKEQ. Source material: PBMCs or T cells enriched from blood (not recorded which). This TCR came from a woman aged 40 to 55 who had recovered from COVID-19. The chain uses TRBV4-2 and TRBJ2-7, with 8 bases lining up with TRBD2. The CDR3 spells CASSQLGTSGYEQYF. CDR3 DNA sequence: TGTGCCAGCAGCCAATTAGGAACTAGCGGCTACGAGCAGTACTTC.